These 26 T cell receptor beta chains were sequenced from one sample in a study of T-cell reconstitution after alpha-beta-depleted transplantation in children. Preparing the TCRbeta library involved the use of unique molecular identifiers. Using its own MiXCR run on the PCR reads, TCRdb lists one record per CDR3 protein. The data contain 90,000 to 130,000 distinct CDR3 sequences, 10% of them singletons. The material sequenced was PBMCs, taken before TCRalphabeta/CD19-depleted stem cell transplant. These receptors all stem from a boy between 2 and 15 years old with acute lymphoblastic leukemia, due to receive a stem cell transplant.

This clonotype was recorded at least ten times. This chain uses TRBV30 with TRBJ1-1; D uncertain. V was shortened by 3 bases and J by 1 base, with 6 bases between the two germline ends. Per the germline V gene, CDR1 is GTSNPN and CDR2 is SVGIG (reference sequence). This CDR3 has 12 amino acids. The CDR3 DNA follows: TGTGCCTGGAGGACGGGGAACACTGAAGCTTTCTTT. This codes for CAWRTGNTEAFF.

CDR3 residues: CASTQLPSGRYNEQFF. In DNA, the CDR3 is TGTGCCAGCACACAATTACCTAGCGGGAGGTACAATGAGCAGTTCTTC. The rearrangement links TRBV7-2 to TRBJ2-1, with 11 bases matching TRBD2. The CDR3 consists of 16 residues. Germline V gives CDR1 SGHTA, CDR2 FQGNSA. J gave up 4 bases and V 7 bases, and 9 bases lay outside the gene matches.

This clonotype came up many times. The chain employs TRBV5-1 and TRBJ2-1; 7 bases agree with TRBD2. V shed 5 bases, J shed 9 bases, and the junction held 5 bases outside the gene matches. Germline V gives CDR1 SGHRS, CDR2 YFSETQ. The CDR3 contains 12 residues. The CDR3 region is CASRSPGGEQFF. DNA for the CDR3: TGCGCCAGCAGAAGCCCGGGGGGTGAGCAGTTCTTC.

The V call is TRBV12-3 or TRBV12-4, the J call TRBJ2-4, with D unresolved. Trimming pared 5 bases from V and 0 bases from J, leaving 14 bases between. This CDR3 has 16 amino acids. The CDR3 is CASSLPLRLAKNIQYF. CDR3 sequence (DNA): TGTGCCAGCAGTCTCCCCCTAAGACTAGCCAAAAACATTCAGTACTTC.

This clonotype was found a few times. J is TRBJ2-7 and V is TRBV27, with D possibly matching TRBD2 (6 bases). The CDR3 is made up of 15 amino acids. Germline V gene data show CDR1 as MNHEY and CDR2 as SMNVEV (reference sequence). V lost 6 bases, J lost 4 bases, and 19 bases lay in between. CDR3 in amino acids: CASSSSEAGKYEQYF. The CDR3 bases are TGTGCCAGCAGCAGTTCGGAGGCGGGAAAATACGAGCAGTACTTC.

There are a few counts of this clonotype. This chain connects TRBV12-3 or TRBV12-4 to TRBJ2-2, with D perhaps TRBD2 (6 bases). The CDR3 contains 14 residues. Trimming left V 6 bases short and J 5 bases short, with 13 bases between. CDR3 sequence (DNA): TGTGCCAGCAGGCTTCTCGGGGGAACCGGGGAGCTGTTTTTT. Its translation: CASRLLGGTGELFF.

This clonotype was seen more than once but under ten times. The chain joins TRBV5-1 to TRBJ1-2, with a tentative D call TRBD1 (5 bases). Per germline, CDR1 SGHRS and CDR2 YFSETQ. V lost 0 bases, J lost 4 bases, and 10 bases lay in between. The CDR3 spans 14 residues. The CDR3 nucleotides read TGCGCCAGCAGCTTGGCCCAGGGATTCTATGGCTACACCTTC. It encodes CASSLAQGFYGYTF.

This clonotype showed up just a few times. V usage is TRBV5-1 and J usage is TRBJ2-1; D ambiguous. Deletions cut 0 bases from V and 0 bases from J, with 10 bases between. The CDR3 has 16 residues. Looked up from germline, CDR1 is SGHRS and CDR2 is YFSETQ. CDR3 protein: CASSLVGLSSYNEQFF. The CDR3 DNA is TGCGCCAGCAGCTTGGTTGGTTTAAGCTCCTACAATGAGCAGTTCTTC.

The CDR3 bases are TGCGCCAGCAGTGATTCGAAGTTCTCCTACAATGAGCAGTTCTTC. Its protein product is CASSDSKFSYNEQFF. The rearrangement links TRBV10-1 to TRBJ2-1; D is unresolved. Deletions cut 3 bases from V and 0 bases from J, with 9 bases between. There are 15 residues in the CDR3. The germline CDR1 and CDR2 sequences are WNHNN and SYGVQD (reference sequence).

The chain combines TRBV5-4 with TRBJ1-2; 10 bases fit TRBD1. Germline CDR1 and CDR2: SGHNT and YYREEE (reference sequence). This CDR3 is built from 14 residues. J lost 5 bases, V lost 4 bases, and 5 bases had no gene match. CDR3 bases: TGTGCCAGCAGCAGAAAGGGACAGGGGTATGGCTACACCTTC. Residues: CASSRKGQGYGYTF. The full variable domain, its missing parts supplied by reference TRBV5-4 and TRBJ1-2, is ETGVTQSPTHLIKTRGQQVTLRCSSQSGHNTVSWYQQALGQGPQFIFQYYREEENGRGNFPPRFSGLQFPNYSSELNVNALELDDSALYLCASSRKGQGYGYTFGSGTRLTVV.

This clonotype was observed a few times. The chain has TRBV12-3 or TRBV12-4 and TRBJ2-3; 10 positions match TRBD1. Unmatched junction bases numbered 8, after V lost 5 bases and J lost 6 bases. The CDR3 loop spans 15 amino acids. CDR3 residues: CASSGRTGGSDTQYF. In nucleotides, the CDR3 is TGTGCCAGCAGTGGTCGGACAGGGGGATCGGATACGCAGTATTTT.

This clonotype was counted between two and nine times. The CDR3 region is CASSVGSGSSNEQFF. CDR3 sequence (DNA): TGTGCCAGCAGCGTAGGTAGCGGGAGCTCTAATGAGCAGTTCTTC. The genes are TRBV9 and TRBJ2-1, with 9 positions matching TRBD2. Per the germline V gene, CDR1 is SGDLS and CDR2 is YYNGEE. V lost 0 bases and J lost 7; bases outside the gene matches: 5. The CDR3 totals 15 residues.

The V gene is TRBV14, the J gene TRBJ2-7; no clear D gene. This CDR3 comprises 15 residues. The V gene's germline CDR1 is SGHDN and CDR2 FVKESK. The germline V and J ends were trimmed by 1 base and 0 bases, with 10 bases remaining between them. CDR3 region: CASSQGSRTSYEQYF. The CDR3 DNA sequence: TGTGCCAGCAGCCAAGGTTCCAGGACCTCCTACGAGCAGTACTTC.

On this clonotype itself: At one end, the junction sequence differs from germline, possibly due to a read error. The CDR3 is CGSSGGGRGGRGEQFF. The CDR3 nucleotides are TGTGGCAGCAGCGGAGGCGGACGTGGGGGGAGAGGTGAGCAGTTCTTC. The chain couples TRBV7-6 to TRBJ2-1; tentatively, D is TRBD2 (6 bases). This CDR3 has 16 amino acids. The V gene's germline CDR1 is SGHVS and CDR2 FNYEAQ.

J is TRBJ2-1 and V is TRBV20-1, with D possibly TRBD2 on 5 matching bases. This CDR3 region has 16 residues. V shed 0 bases and J shed 4 bases, with 16 bases lying between them. Germline V lookup: CDR1 DFQATT, CDR2 SNEGSKA (reference sequence). CDR3 amino acids: CSARDPGSSRYNEQFF. DNA of the CDR3: TGCAGTGCTAGAGATCCGGGTTCTAGCAGATACAATGAGCAGTTCTTC.

This rearrangement joins TRBV5-1 to TRBJ2-7, with 9 bases fitting TRBD1. CDR1 and CDR2 from the germline V gene are SGHRS and YFSETQ. V lost 4 bases to trimming and J lost 2 bases; unmatched junction nucleotides: 10. The CDR3 is 16 residues long. CDR3 nucleotides: TGCGCCAGCAGCCACCCGACAGGGGGAATTACCTACGAGCAGTACTTC. Encoded protein: CASSHPTGGITYEQYF. Full variable domain (rest looked up from reference TRBV5-1 and TRBJ2-7): KAGVTQTPRYLIKTRGQQVTLSCSPISGHRSVSWYQQTPGQGLQFLFEYFSETQRNKGNFPGRFSGRQFSNSRSEMNVSTLELGDSALYLCASSHPTGGITYEQYFGPGTRLTVT.

This clonotype was recorded a few times. The rearrangement uses TRBV12-3 or TRBV12-4 and TRBJ1-1, with 10 bases aligning to TRBD1. With 6 bases clipped from V and 4 bases from J, the junction kept 2 bases outside the gene matches. The CDR3 totals 13 residues. This chain's CDR3 is CASRRTGGTEAFF. In DNA, the CDR3 is TGTGCCAGCAGACGGACAGGGGGCACTGAAGCTTTCTTT.

This clonotype occurred many times. This sequence joins TRBV5-5 and TRBJ1-6; D possibly corresponds to TRBD1 (5 bases). CDR3 size: 16 residues. CDR1 is SGHKS, CDR2 YYEKEE, per germline (reference sequence). V shed 4 bases and J shed 3 bases, with 14 bases lying between them. The CDR3 nucleotides read TGTGCCAGCAGCAGACAGAGGTCAGGCTATAATTCACCCCTCCACTTT. This sequence encodes CASSRQRSGYNSPLHF.

The sample holds many counts of this clonotype. The chain has TRBV7-2 and TRBJ1-5; the D is unclear. Germline V lookup: CDR1 SGHTA, CDR2 FQGNSA. The V gene lost 0 bases and the J gene lost 5 bases, with 5 bases spanning the gap. The CDR3 runs 13 residues. The CDR3 bases are TGTGCCAGCAGCTTAGCGCGGGATCAGCCCCAGCATTTT. Translation: CASSLARDQPQHF. The whole variable domain, filled in from reference TRBV7-2 and TRBJ1-5, reads GAGVSQSPSNKVTEKGKDVELRCDPISGHTALYWYRQSLGQGLEFLIYFQGNSAPDKSGLPSDRFSAERTGGSVSTLTIQRTQQEDSAVYLCASSLARDQPQHFGDGTRLSIL.

The CDR3 DNA follows: TGCAGCGTCCTGACAGGAGACTCTGGAAACACCATATATTTT. This sequence encodes CSVLTGDSGNTIYF. The chain recombines TRBV29-1 with TRBJ1-3, with D possibly matching TRBD1 (6 bases). CDR3 length: 14 residues. V dropped 6 bases and J dropped 0 bases, with 12 bases sitting between them. CDR1 and CDR2 (germline): SQVTM, ANQGSEA.

Many counts were recorded for this clonotype. CDR3 sequence reads: CASSLGPNSYPSYEQYF. The CDR3 region has the DNA TGTGCCAGCAGCTTAGGTCCGAACAGCTACCCTTCCTACGAGCAGTACTTC. The chain recombines TRBV7-6 with TRBJ2-7; no clear D gene. This CDR3 has 17 amino acids. The germline V gene has CDR1 SGHVS and CDR2 FNYEAQ. The V end was cut by 1 base, the J end by 1 base, with 17 bases between.

J is TRBJ2-3 and V is TRBV20-1, with TRBD1 as a possible D gene (6 bases). CDR3 length: 16 amino acids. Trimming took off 5 bases at V and 5 bases at J, with 23 bases between the two ends. Germline assignment: CDR1 DFQATT and CDR2 SNEGSKA (reference sequence). This chain's CDR3 is CSAPRLGGVQGDTQYF. The CDR3 DNA follows: TGCAGTGCTCCCCGGCTGGGTGGAGTACAGGGAGATACGCAGTATTTT.

The rearrangement uses TRBV12-3 or TRBV12-4 and TRBJ2-4; 7 bases map to TRBD1. The CDR3 extends over 14 amino acids. V lost 5 bases, J lost 1 base, and 2 bases stayed unmatched. The CDR3 sequence: CASSPTGAKNIQYF. The CDR3 region has the DNA TGTGCCAGCAGTCCGACAGGGGCCAAAAACATTCAGTACTTC.

This chain uses TRBV10-2 with TRBJ2-2; 9 positions match TRBD2. The germline V gene encodes CDR1 WSHSY and CDR2 SAAADI. CDR3 length: 17 residues. J gave up 0 bases and V 0 bases, and 2 bases lay outside the gene matches. The CDR3, as DNA: TGCGCCAGCAGTGAGTCGGCGGGGGGGACGAACACCGGGGAGCTGTTTTTT. Its translation is CASSESAGGTNTGELFF.

This clonotype was observed a few times. V and J are TRBV7-8 and TRBJ2-2, with 8 bases fitting TRBD2. This CDR3 is 14 amino acids long. Germline loops: CDR1 SGHVS, CDR2 FQNEAQ. The CDR3 nucleotides read TGTGCAGCGACCGGGACTAGTCCCACCGGGGAGCTGTTTTTT. It translates to CAATGTSPTGELFF.

In its sample, this clonotype was seen many times. The chain uses TRBV7-6 and TRBJ1-3; D ambiguous. The CDR3 covers 15 residues. Germline loops: CDR1 SGHVS, CDR2 FNYEAQ. The ends were cut back, 5 bases at V and 0 bases at J, with 11 bases in the middle. The CDR3 is CASSGDTNSGNTIYF. CDR3 sequence (DNA): TGTGCCAGCAGCGGTGACACTAACTCTGGAAACACCATATATTTT.